This TCR beta chain was captured by sequencing in a study of metastatic and nonmetastatic thyroid tumors. Overall study: Repertoires from blood and tumor or nodule tissue of malignant and benign thyroid patients were compared.

There were no patients who had received any treatment before thyroid surgery. In the original workflow: Researchers built a distant-metastasis classifier for papillary thyroid cancer that drew on CDR3 differences across clinicopathological groups. Through MiXCR, TCRdb re-clonotyped the PCR reads. The V and J calls follow TCRdb's processing rather than the paper's. The table records 21,000 or so clones, 12% of them present only once. Whole-study findings and limits: Relative to benign nodules, malignant thyroid tumors were reportedly characterized by significantly elevated TCR beta diversity in blood and tumor.

By share, this clone ranks as medium-sized. Antigen: not known. Sequencing was carried out using blood. The source is a male donor with papillary thyroid cancer or a benign thyroid nodule (not recorded which). Some clones in this sample may be carry-over from other donors' samples.

In DNA form, the CDR3 reads TGTGCCAGCAGTAACAGGGAGTATGGCTACACCTTC. This encodes CASSNREYGYTF. The rearrangement uses TRBV12-3 or TRBV12-4 and TRBJ1-2, with a weak D call TRBD1 (6 bases). The CDR3 loop spans 12 amino acids. V lost 5 bases and J lost 5, with 9 bases in between.